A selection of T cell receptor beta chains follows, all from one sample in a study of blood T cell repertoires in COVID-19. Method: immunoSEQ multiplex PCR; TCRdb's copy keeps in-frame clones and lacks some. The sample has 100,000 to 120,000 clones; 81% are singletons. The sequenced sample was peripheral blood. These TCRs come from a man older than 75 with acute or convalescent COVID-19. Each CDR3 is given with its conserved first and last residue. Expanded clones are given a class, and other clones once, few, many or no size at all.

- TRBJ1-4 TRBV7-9 CASSPGNRGFGEKLFF
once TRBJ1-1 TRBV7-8 CASSLGAGVNTEAFF
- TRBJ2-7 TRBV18 CASSPKQGSSLGRGYEQYF
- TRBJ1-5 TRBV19 CASSLGQVSNQPQHF
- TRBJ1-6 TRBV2 CASSSGTATSPLHF
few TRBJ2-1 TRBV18 CASSPTGGDNEQFF
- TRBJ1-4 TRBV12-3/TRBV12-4 CASNRFPNEKLFF
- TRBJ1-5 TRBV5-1 CASSTQGGDQPQHF
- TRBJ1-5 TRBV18 CASSEAPGQPQHF
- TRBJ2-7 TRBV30 CAFEQSIYEQYF
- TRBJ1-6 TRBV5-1 CASKLGVDNSPLHF
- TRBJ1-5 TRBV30 CAWSVRTDQPQHF
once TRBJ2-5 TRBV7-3 CASSLGPQETQYF
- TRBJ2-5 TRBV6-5 CASSLSLAEEQETQYF
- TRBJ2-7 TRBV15 CATSRGRTTYEQYF
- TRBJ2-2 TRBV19 CASSIDNSGTANTGELFF
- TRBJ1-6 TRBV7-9 CASSFGSYNSPLHF
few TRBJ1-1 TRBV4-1 CASSQTGRPAEAFF
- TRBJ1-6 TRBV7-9 CASGRRGDNSPLHF
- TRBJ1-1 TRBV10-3 CAISVQGNTEAFF
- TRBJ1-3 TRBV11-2 CASSLSSGNTIYF
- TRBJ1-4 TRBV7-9 CASSLGSRGTGFEKLFF
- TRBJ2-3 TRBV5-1 CASSPGLAVDTQYF
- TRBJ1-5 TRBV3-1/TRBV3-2 CASSSRGWVGPQHF
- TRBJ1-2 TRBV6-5 CASRGTGIVYGYTF
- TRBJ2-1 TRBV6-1 CASSEHSGSKGGNEQFF
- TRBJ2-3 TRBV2 CASSEARTSGTDTQYF
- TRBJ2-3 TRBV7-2 CASSFGLAGGTDTQYF
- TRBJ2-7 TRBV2 CASAQIYEQYF
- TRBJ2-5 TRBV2 CASSGRTGETQYF
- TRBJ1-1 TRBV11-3 CASSPGQGNTEAFF
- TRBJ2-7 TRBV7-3 CASSSSGLAGVKYF
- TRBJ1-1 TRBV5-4 CASSLPPQGKNTEAFF
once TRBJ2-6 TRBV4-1 CASSQRTGGSGANVLTF
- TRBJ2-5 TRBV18 CASSPATSGNRETQYF
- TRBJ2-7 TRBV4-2 CASSPAPGGKREQYF
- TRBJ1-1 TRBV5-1 CASSLDRVPSTEAFF
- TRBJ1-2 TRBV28 CASLARTGSINGYTF
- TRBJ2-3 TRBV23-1 CASSQSRPRASTDTQYF
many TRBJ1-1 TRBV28 CASIKTASGNTEAFF